Listed here are 8 T cell receptor beta chains from one sample, sequenced in a study of chemoradiotherapy in HPV16-positive cancers. The assay was immunoSEQ multiplex PCR, and TCRdb's table has in-frame clones only and misses some. The sample includes around 29,000 clones, 93% of them seen just once. Sequenced material: blood, taken from a patient who underwent chemoradiotherapy. The origin of the receptors is a human donor with HPV-associated anogenital cancer.

This clone was counted a single time. The genes are TRBV27 and TRBJ2-2; no clear D. V was trimmed by 4 bases and J by 5 bases, leaving 11 bases between them. Germline assignment: CDR1 MNHEY and CDR2 SMNVEV (reference sequence). This CDR3 has 14 residues. CDR3 sequence (DNA): TGTGCCAGCAGTTCCTGGATCCTAACCGGGGAGCTGTTTTTT. This encodes CASSSWILTGELFF.

Only one count was recorded for this clone. The chain has TRBV5-1 and TRBJ1-1; D ambiguous. CDR3 length equals 14 residues. V was cut by 4 bases and J by 1 base, with 11 bases left in between. Germline CDR1 is SGHRS and CDR2 is YFSETQ. In nucleotides, the CDR3 is TGCGCCAGCAGCCCAGACTTGGGGAACACTGAAGCTTTCTTT. It yields the protein CASSPDLGNTEAFF.

This chain joins TRBV29-1 and TRBJ2-7; maybe TRBD1 (5 bases). The CDR3 has 14 residues. V shed 0 bases and J shed 4 bases, with 13 bases lying between them. CDR1 and CDR2 from the germline V gene are SQVTM and ANQGSEA. DNA of the CDR3: TGCAGCGTTGAAGACCCAACCAGGGATTACGAGCAGTACTTC. This sequence encodes CSVEDPTRDYEQYF.

This chain links TRBV5-4 with TRBJ1-5, with unresolved D. CDR3 length equals 13 residues. Germline V gene lookup returns CDR1 SGHNT and CDR2 YYREEE (reference sequence). Trimming took off 4 bases at V and 0 bases at J, with 5 bases between the two ends. The CDR3 here is CASSVDSNQPQHF. CDR3 bases: TGTGCCAGCAGCGTCGATAGCAATCAGCCCCAGCATTTT.

The chain has TRBV6-5 and TRBJ2-7, with 9 bases that match TRBD2. Trimming took 0 bases from V and 3 from J; bases not matched to a gene: 3. This CDR3 has 15 amino acids. Per the germline V gene, CDR1 is MNHEY and CDR2 is SVGAGI. The CDR3 sequence: CASSYSSTSGYEQYF. CDR3 DNA: TGTGCCAGCAGTTACTCATCGACTAGCGGCTACGAGCAGTACTTC.

This sequence joins TRBV7-2 and TRBJ1-2; D uncertain. This CDR3 region has 15 residues. V shed 1 base and J shed 3 bases, with 12 bases lying between them. Germline assignment: CDR1 SGHTA and CDR2 FQGNSA. The CDR3 nucleotides read TGTGCCAGCAGCTTAGAACCGCTTCCACACTATGGCTACACCTTC. This translates into CASSLEPLPHYGYTF.

Only one count was recorded for this clone. The chain combines TRBV5-1 with TRBJ2-1, with 13 bases that match TRBD2. V lost 4 bases, J lost 7 bases, and 5 bases stayed unmatched. The CDR3 has 15 amino acids. The germline V gene has CDR1 SGHRS and CDR2 YFSETQ. The CDR3 spells CASSVTSGGVNEQFF. The CDR3 DNA reads TGCGCCAGCAGCGTTACTAGCGGGGGGGTGAATGAGCAGTTCTTC. The variable domain in full, completed from reference TRBV5-1 and TRBJ2-1, reads KAGVTQTPRYLIKTRGQQVTLSCSPISGHRSVSWYQQTPGQGLQFLFEYFSETQRNKGNFPGRFSGRQFSNSRSEMNVSTLELGDSALYLCASSVTSGGVNEQFFGPGTRLTVL.

The chain couples TRBV4-1 to TRBJ2-5; D is undetermined. The CDR3 is made up of 14 amino acids. Germline assignment: CDR1 MGHRA and CDR2 YSYEKL. The V end was cut by 5 bases, the J end by 7 bases, with 17 bases between. The CDR3 bases are TGCGCCAGCAGCGACGAGAAACCCCTACTGACCCAGTACTTC. Translating it yields CASSDEKPLLTQYF.